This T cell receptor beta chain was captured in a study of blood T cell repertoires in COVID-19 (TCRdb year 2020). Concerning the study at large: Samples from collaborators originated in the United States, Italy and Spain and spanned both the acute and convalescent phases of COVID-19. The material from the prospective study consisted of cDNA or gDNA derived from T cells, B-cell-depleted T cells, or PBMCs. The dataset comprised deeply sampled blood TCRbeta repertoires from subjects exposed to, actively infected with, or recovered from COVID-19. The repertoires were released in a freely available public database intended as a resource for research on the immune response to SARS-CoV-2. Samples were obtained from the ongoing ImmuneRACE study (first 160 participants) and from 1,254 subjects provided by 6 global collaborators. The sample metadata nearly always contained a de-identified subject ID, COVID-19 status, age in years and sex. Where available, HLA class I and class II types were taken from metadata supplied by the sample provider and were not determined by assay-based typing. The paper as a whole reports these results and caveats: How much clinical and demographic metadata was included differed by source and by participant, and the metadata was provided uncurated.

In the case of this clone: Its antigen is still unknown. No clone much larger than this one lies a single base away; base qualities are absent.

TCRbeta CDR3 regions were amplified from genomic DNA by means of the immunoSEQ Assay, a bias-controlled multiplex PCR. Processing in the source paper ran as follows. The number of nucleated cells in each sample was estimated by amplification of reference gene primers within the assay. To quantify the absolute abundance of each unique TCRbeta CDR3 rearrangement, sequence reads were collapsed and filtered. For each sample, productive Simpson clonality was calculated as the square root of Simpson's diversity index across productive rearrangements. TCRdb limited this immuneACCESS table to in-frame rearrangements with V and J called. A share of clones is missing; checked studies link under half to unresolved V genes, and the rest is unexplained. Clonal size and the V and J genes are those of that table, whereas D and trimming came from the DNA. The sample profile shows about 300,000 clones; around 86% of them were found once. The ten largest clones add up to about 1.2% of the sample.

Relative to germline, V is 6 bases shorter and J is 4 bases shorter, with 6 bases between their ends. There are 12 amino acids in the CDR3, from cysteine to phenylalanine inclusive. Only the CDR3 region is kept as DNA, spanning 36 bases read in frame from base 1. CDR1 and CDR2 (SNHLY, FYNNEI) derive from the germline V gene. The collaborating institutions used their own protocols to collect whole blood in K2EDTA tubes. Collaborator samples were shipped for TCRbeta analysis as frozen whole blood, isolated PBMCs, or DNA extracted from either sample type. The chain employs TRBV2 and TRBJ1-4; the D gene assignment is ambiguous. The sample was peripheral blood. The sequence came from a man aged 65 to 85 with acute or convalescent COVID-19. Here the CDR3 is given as CASREVNEKLFF. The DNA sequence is TGTGCCAGCAGGGAGGTTAATGAAAAACTGTTTTTT.